Detailed here is one TCR beta chain. Its specificity is unknown. This sample was taken from a study of cytomegalovirus exposure and HLA in healthy donors. Overall study context: Of all 400 or so donors who were genotyped, roughly 81% belonged to the Caucasian-associated ancestry cluster.

Trimming at V came to 6 bases and at J to 2 bases, leaving 4 bases not matched to a gene. Germline CDR1 and CDR2: MNHEY and SVGAGI. There are 15 residues in the CDR3. Study-wide points: Overall, roughly 170 TCR beta chains were annotated as cytomegalovirus-associated. V- and J-gene trimming of TCR beta was linked (in a later analysis) to a missense DCLRE1C variant. Prediction of most subjects' HLA-A and HLA-B alleles by TCR beta sequences was reportedly accurate.

13 Jbeta primers and 60 Vbeta primers were used for the PCR. Sequencing used immunoSEQ multiplex PCR; TCRdb keeps in-frame clones, though not all of them. The repertoire consists of some 140,000 clones, with 79% occurring once and the leading ten covering around 6.3%. The specimen was PBMCs. The J gene is TRBJ1-1, the V gene TRBV6-5; the match to TRBD1 covers 12 bases. This receptor was obtained from a man aged 35-49 years in good health and CMV-seropositive. The CDR3, as DNA: TGTGCCAGCAGCCCCGGGACAGGGGGCAACACTGAAGCTTTCTTT. The encoded protein is CASSPGTGGNTEAFF.